The rows below give T cell receptor beta chains drawn from one sample of a study of identical twins. From the 5' RACE reads, TCRdb called clonotypes with MiXCR, one entry per CDR3 protein. The sample includes 1.5 million or so distinct CDR3 sequences, around 29% seen only once; the top ten take 0.25% to 0.3%. Sequencing was done on a sample of cord blood. These receptors originate from a newborn girl in good health. The CDR3 runs from the conserved cysteine through the conserved F or W. Each record gives: J gene, D gene, clone size, V gene, CDR3 DNA, CDR3 protein. The D gene is left open where the match is weak. Size is stated for part of the rows, as once, few or many counts, or as a class when the clone is expanded.

TRBJ2-5 TRBD2 NA TRBV7-2 TGTGCCAGCAGCTCACAGGCGGGACTAGCGGCTTACAATGAGCAGTACTTC CASSSQAGLAAYNEQYF
TRBJ2-5 NA NA TRBV5-5 TGTGCCAGCAGCATGGGCTACGGCTTCCAAGAGACCCTGTACTTC CASSMGYGFQETLYF
TRBJ1-2 NA few TRBV12-3/TRBV12-4 TGTGCCAGCAGTTACGGGGGCTCTACTAACTATGGCTACACCTTC CASSYGGSTNYGYTF
TRBJ2-1 TRBD1 NA TRBV12-5 TGTGCTAGTGCCCAGACAGGGTGGCCGTACAATGAGCAGTTCTTC CASAQTGWPYNEQFF
TRBJ2-5 NA few TRBV7-2 TGTGCCAGCAGCTTACGTTCGGGGATCCAAGAGACCCAGTACTTC CASSLRSGIQETQYF
TRBJ2-6 NA NA TRBV7-9 TGTGCCAGCAGCTTAGTTTGGAGCTCTGGGGCCAACGTCCTGACTTTC CASSLVWSSGANVLTF
TRBJ2-3 NA NA TRBV9 TGTGCCAGCAGCGTTCCGAAGCCCCCAGATACGCAGTATTTT CASSVPKPPDTQYF
TRBJ1-1 NA NA TRBV5-1 TGCGCCAGCAGCTTGGCCTGGACATACACTGAAGCTTTCTTT CASSLAWTYTEAFF
TRBJ2-7 NA few TRBV5-1 TGCGCCAGCAGCTTTAGGGGATACGGGCAGTACTTC CASSFRGYGQYF
TRBJ2-7 NA NA TRBV29-1 TGCAGCGTGGTGACAGCGCCCTACGAGCAGTACTTC CSVVTAPYEQYF
TRBJ2-3 TRBD2 NA TRBV20-1 TGCAGTGCTCCGGGGGGGGCGGGAGCCACAGATACGCAGTATTTT CSAPGGAGATDTQYF
TRBJ1-6 NA NA TRBV5-4 TGTGCCAGCAGCTTGGGGTCCGTGTTTTTCGGAAACCCCATTATTCCCCCTTCACCCCTCCACTTT CASSLGSVFFGNPIIPPSPLHF
TRBJ2-1 NA NA TRBV11-2 TGTGCCAGCAGCTTAGGTCCTGGCGGCCCGAGGGAGCAGTTCTTC CASSLGPGGPREQFF
TRBJ2-5 NA NA TRBV10-1 TGCGCCAGCAGTGAGTCGCCGGGTGTTGAGCAGTACTTC CASSESPGVEQYF
TRBJ1-2 NA NA TRBV27 TGTGCCAGCAGTGGGGACGGCGCCTATGGCTACACCTTC CASSGDGAYGYTF
TRBJ1-2 TRBD1 NA TRBV12-3/TRBV12-4 TGTGCCAGCAACCAACAGGGGGCTGGTAACTATGGCTACACCTTC CASNQQGAGNYGYTF
TRBJ2-1 NA few TRBV20-1 TGCAGTGCTAGAACCCTGGAGGACAATGAGCAGTTCTTC CSARTLEDNEQFF
TRBJ2-5 NA few TRBV20-1 TGCAGTGCTAGTTACGCTACCCAGGGGACCCAGTACTTC CSASYATQGTQYF
TRBJ1-2 NA few TRBV19 TGTGCCAGTAGTATACTGCTAAACTATGGCTACACCTTC CASSILLNYGYTF
TRBJ2-3 NA NA TRBV19 TGTGCCAGTAAGCCGTCAACTAGCACAGATACGCAGTATTTT CASKPSTSTDTQYF
TRBJ2-5 NA few TRBV18 TGTGCCAGCTCACCACGGCAGGGTATACAAGAGACCCAGTACTTC CASSPRQGIQETQYF
TRBJ2-7 NA NA TRBV11-3 TGTGCCAGCAGCCCCCCGGGTAGAGACGAGCAGTACTTC CASSPPGRDEQYF
TRBJ2-7 TRBD2 few TRBV6-2/TRBV6-3 TGTGCCAGCACGCCAATTCGGGGGGGCCTCGAGCAGTACTTC CASTPIRGGLEQYF
TRBJ2-1 TRBD2 NA TRBV28 TGTGCCAGCAGTTTTACGGGAGGGAATCTTGAGCAGTTCTTC CASSFTGGNLEQFF
TRBJ1-6 NA few TRBV12-3/TRBV12-4 TGTGCCAGCAGTGCGGCCCTAAATTCACCCCTCCACTTT CASSAALNSPLHF
TRBJ2-4 TRBD1 NA TRBV11-2 TGTGCCAGCAGACAACGGGACAGGGCACTTTCCCTAGCCAAAAACATTCAGTACTTC CASRQRDRALSLAKNIQYF
TRBJ2-3 NA few TRBV7-9 TGTGCCAGCAGCTTGTTGGTCCGGAACACAGATACGCAGTATTTT CASSLLVRNTDTQYF
TRBJ1-1 TRBD1 NA TRBV24-1 TGTGCCACCGGAGGGACAGTAACTGAAGCTTTCTTT CATGGTVTEAFF
TRBJ1-2 TRBD1 NA TRBV5-8 TGCGCCAGCAGCTTGTGGGACAGCCTTAACTATGGCTACACCTTC CASSLWDSLNYGYTF
TRBJ2-7 TRBD2 NA TRBV4-1 TGCGCCAGCAGCCAAGGACTAGCGGGGGTCGTATCCTACGAGCAGTACTTC CASSQGLAGVVSYEQYF
TRBJ1-2 NA NA TRBV20-1 TGCAGTGCTAGAGATGATAGTGTCAACTATGGCTACACCTTC CSARDDSVNYGYTF
TRBJ1-6 NA few TRBV28 TGTGCCAGCAGCCCTGGGACACGGCGGTATAATTCACCCCTCCACTTT CASSPGTRRYNSPLHF
TRBJ2-3 TRBD1 once TRBV7-2 TGTGCCAGCAGCTCGGGACAGGGGGCGAGGAGCAATCAGCCCCAGTATTTT CASSSGQGARSNQPQYF
TRBJ2-3 TRBD2 NA TRBV7-2 TGTGCCAGCAGCTCTTCCGGGACTAGTCTCCGAGATACGCAGTATTTT CASSSSGTSLRDTQYF
TRBJ2-7 NA NA TRBV11-2 TGTGCCAGCAGCTTAGCTGGGGCCTCCACCTACGAGCAGTACTTC CASSLAGASTYEQYF
TRBJ1-2 NA NA TRBV5-6 TGTGCCAGCAGCTCGGGGCCAGGGGAAAGCTATGGCTACACCTTC CASSSGPGESYGYTF
TRBJ1-3 NA NA TRBV20-1 TGCAGTGCTAGAGATCCCAGCTCTGGAAACACCATATATTTT CSARDPSSGNTIYF
TRBJ2-1 TRBD2 few TRBV4-2 TGTGCCAGCAGCCCCAATAGCGGGACAAATCTCTACAATGAGCAGTTCTTC CASSPNSGTNLYNEQFF
TRBJ2-7 NA NA TRBV20-1 TGCAGTGCTAGAGATGCCCATTACAATGAGCAGTACTTC CSARDAHYNEQYF
TRBJ1-6 NA NA TRBV20-1 TGCAGTGCCGGAAGGACTAACTCCTATAATTCACCCCTCCACTTT CSAGRTNSYNSPLHF
TRBJ2-2 NA once TRBV7-2 TGTGCCAGCAGGTTTGGGGAGCTGTTTTTT CASRFGELFF
TRBJ2-1 NA NA TRBV6-2/TRBV6-3 TGTGCCAGCAGTTACTGGGTGGGAGAGAACAATGAGCAGTTCTTC CASSYWVGENNEQFF
TRBJ2-1 NA NA TRBV7-2 TGTGCCAGCAGCTCGCAGGGTGTATTGAATGAGCAGTTCTTC CASSSQGVLNEQFF
TRBJ1-1 TRBD1 few TRBV12-3/TRBV12-4 TGTGCCAGCACCCTGCCCGGGACAGGAGGCGCAGCTTTCTTT CASTLPGTGGAAFF
TRBJ2-7 TRBD2 NA TRBV7-2 TGTGCCAGCAGCCCAGTAGCGGGAGTTTCCGAGCAGTACTTC CASSPVAGVSEQYF
TRBJ2-7 TRBD2 NA TRBV20-1 TGCAGTGCAGGGACTAGCGGGCCCTACAATGAGCAGTACTTC CSAGTSGPYNEQYF
TRBJ1-5 NA NA TRBV27 TGTGCCAGCAGCCGGGCCTGCAATCAGCCCCAGCATTTT CASSRACNQPQHF
TRBJ2-7 NA NA TRBV5-1 TGCGCCAGCAGCTTGATAACAGGCTCCTACGAGCAGTACTTC CASSLITGSYEQYF
TRBJ2-2 NA NA TRBV6-2/TRBV6-3 TGTGCCGCCACGAACACCGGGGAGCTGTTTTTT CAATNTGELFF
TRBJ2-1 NA NA TRBV7-2 TGTGCCAGCAGCTTAGTGCTAGCAAAGGGCTACAATGAGCAGTTCTTC CASSLVLAKGYNEQFF
TRBJ1-6 NA NA TRBV20-1 TGCAGTGCTAGAGTGTCTGTGGGTTCACCCCTCCACTTT CSARVSVGSPLHF
TRBJ1-2 NA NA TRBV14 TGTGCCAGCAGCCAAGATCGGGGCATTGATGGCTACACCTTC CASSQDRGIDGYTF
TRBJ2-5 NA few TRBV4-1 TGCGCCAGCAGCCAAGCCTTACCAGAGACCCAGTACTTC CASSQALPETQYF
TRBJ2-1 TRBD2 few TRBV2 TGTGCCAGCAGGACCACAGGGTGGGCGAGGGTATATAGGGTGTCTAGCGGGATTAATGAGCAGTTCTTC CASRTTGWARVYRVSSGINEQFF
TRBJ2-4 TRBD1 NA TRBV14 TGTGCCAGCAGCCAAGATAAGCAGGGGGCTCAGTACTTC CASSQDKQGAQYF
TRBJ2-5 TRBD2 few TRBV14 TGTGCCAGCAGCCACCTAGCGGGGGGGCAAGAGACCCAGTACTTC CASSHLAGGQETQYF
TRBJ1-5 NA NA TRBV28 TGTGCCAGCAGATCTAGAACGGCAGGGAGGGATCAGCCCCAGCATTTT CASRSRTAGRDQPQHF
TRBJ2-4 NA few TRBV6-6 TGTGCCAGCATCACGGACGGACGCTTGGCCAAAAACATTCAGTACTTC CASITDGRLAKNIQYF
TRBJ2-5 TRBD2 few TRBV20-1 TGCAGTGCTCTAGGTGGACTAGCGGATTGGTACCAAGAGACCCAGTACTTC CSALGGLADWYQETQYF
TRBJ2-7 TRBD2 many TRBV6-2/TRBV6-3 TGTGCCAGCAGTGTCGCGGGAGTGTACGAGCAGTACTTC CASSVAGVYEQYF